This entry features one T cell receptor beta chain sequence. Generated by immunoSEQ multiplex PCR, the TCRdb table keeps only in-frame clones and is missing some. The table has more than 50,000 clones, 90% seen once. This sample stems from a study of control samples from healthy donors and cancer patients. V was clipped by 0 bases and J by 0 bases, with 7 bases between them. This CDR3 contains 14 residues. Germline V gene sequence: CDR1 SGHRS, CDR2 YFSETQ. The clonotype comes from a woman in her forties or fifties with colorectal cancer. The V and J genes are TRBV5-1 and TRBJ2-7; D uncertain. Sequenced material: PBMCs. The CDR3 spells CASSLGQYSYEQYF. In DNA, the CDR3 is TGCGCCAGCAGCTTGGGGCAGTACTCCTACGAGCAGTACTTC.